Below, one T cell receptor beta chain is given with its context. Categorization into cohorts depended on clinical history that participants reported. These data belong to a study of blood T cell repertoires in COVID-19. Profiled with immunoSEQ multiplex PCR; TCRdb holds only in-frame clones, not every one. The data hold about 320,000 clones, with approximately 91% observed a single time. This CDR3 is 16 amino acids long. Germline assignment: CDR1 LGHDT and CDR2 YNNKEL (reference sequence). The V gene end was trimmed by 0 bases and the J gene end by 4 bases; junction bases not matched to a gene: 6. The receptor comes from a man in his 60s who had recovered from COVID-19. Input material: PBMCs or T cells enriched from blood (not recorded which). This chain joins TRBV3-1 (or the pseudogene TRBV3-2) and TRBJ2-7; 10 nucleotides align to TRBD2. CDR3 nucleotides: TGTGCCAGCAGCCAAGATAGAGGGACTAGCGAATACGAGCAGTACTTC. This encodes CASSQDRGTSEYEQYF.